This entry features one TCR beta chain sequence. The antigen is not known. The ends lost 0 bases at V and 4 bases at J; junction bases unmatched: 8. From germline, CDR1 is SGDLS and CDR2 YYNGEE. The CDR3 runs to 16 residues. This record comes from a study of post-analysis software for immune sequencing data. Every TCR beta cDNA library bore unique molecular identifiers. About 500,000 cDNA molecules were obtained per 1 to 10 million input T cells. TCRdb processed the PCR reads anew with MiXCR; each CDR3 protein has one entry. The table records roughly 150,000 distinct CDR3 sequences, roughly 34% of them present only once. Study outcomes and limitations: For normalized Chao1 diversity, multiple sclerosis patients scored significantly lower than controls did. TRBV segments more frequent in patients than in controls numbered several and included TRBV5-6, TRBV5-1 and TRBV20-1.

The sequence was obtained from a girl aged 10 to 17 with multiple sclerosis. This material consisted of blood, taken after autologous hematopoietic stem cell transplantation. This chain uses TRBV9 with TRBJ2-3; 7 nucleotides align to TRBD2. Written as DNA, the CDR3 is TGTGCCAGCAGCGTAGTGGCGGGAGTAGGTGCAGATACGCAGTATTTT. Translated, it gives CASSVVAGVGADTQYF.